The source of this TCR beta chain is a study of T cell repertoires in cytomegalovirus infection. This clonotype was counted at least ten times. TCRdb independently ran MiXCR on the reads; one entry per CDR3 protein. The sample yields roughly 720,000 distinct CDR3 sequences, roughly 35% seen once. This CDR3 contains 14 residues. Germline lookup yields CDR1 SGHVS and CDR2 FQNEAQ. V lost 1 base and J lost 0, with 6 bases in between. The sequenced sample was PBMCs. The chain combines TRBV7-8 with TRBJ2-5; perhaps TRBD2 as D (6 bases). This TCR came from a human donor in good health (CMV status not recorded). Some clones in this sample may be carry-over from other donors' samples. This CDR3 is CASSLGDYQETQYF. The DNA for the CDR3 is TGTGCCAGCAGCTTAGGGGACTACCAAGAGACCCAGTACTTC.